These T cell receptor beta chains were read from a single sample in a study of blood T cell repertoires in COVID-19. Clones were read by immunoSEQ multiplex PCR, and TCRdb kept only the in-frame ones, dropping some. This repertoire shows just under 150,000 clones, roughly 87% found once; its top ten account for around 0.91%. What was sequenced was peripheral blood. All receptors derive from a woman in her forties or fifties with acute or convalescent COVID-19. Both conserved end residues are part of each CDR3. The D gene is left open where the match is weak. Clone size is given for some rows only: seen once, a few or many times, or a class if the clone is expanded.

abundance | j_gene | d_gene | v_gene | CDR3nt | CDR3aa
few | TRBJ1-6 | - | TRBV2 | TGTGCCAGCAGGACCGACAGAAATAATTCACCCCTCCACTTT | CASRTDRNNSPLHF
few | TRBJ1-5 | TRBD1 | TRBV9 | TGTGCCAGCAGCGTAGCCCTAGGGGGCGATCAGCCCCAGCATTTT | CASSVALGGDQPQHF
once | TRBJ2-5 | TRBD1 | TRBV10-2 | TGCGCCAGCAGGGACAGGGTAGGGGAGACCCAGTACTTC | CASRDRVGETQYF
- | TRBJ2-5 | TRBD2 | TRBV5-1 | TGCGCCAGCAGCTTGGGACTAGCGGGAGGCGGGGAGACCCAGTACTTC | CASSLGLAGGGETQYF
- | TRBJ1-6 | - | TRBV11-3 | TGTGCCAGCAGCTTAGAATCGGGTTCACCCCTCCACTTT | CASSLESGSPLHF
- | TRBJ1-1 | - | TRBV18 | TGTGCCAGCTCACTGACTGGGTGGAACACTGAAGCTTTCTTT | CASSLTGWNTEAFF
- | TRBJ2-3 | - | TRBV6-6 | TGTGCCATCGGAGGGGGCACAGATACGCAGTATTTT | CAIGGGTDTQYF
- | TRBJ2-1 | TRBD2 | TRBV11-2 | TGTGCCAGCAGACCTACGACTAGCGGGAGTGGGAATGAGCAGTTCTTC | CASRPTTSGSGNEQFF
- | TRBJ1-2 | TRBD1 | TRBV28 | TGTGCCAGCAGTCCTCCCGGACAGGTTCATGGCTACACCTTC | CASSPPGQVHGYTF
- | TRBJ1-2 | TRBD1 | TRBV29-1 | TGCAGCGTTGAAGGCCAGGGGGCGCAGGCCTATGGCTACACCTTC | CSVEGQGAQAYGYTF
many | TRBJ1-5 | TRBD1 | TRBV7-8 | TGTGCCAGCAGCTTAGGGGCAGGGGGCCATCAGCCCCAGCATTTT | CASSLGAGGHQPQHF
- | TRBJ1-1 | - | TRBV5-1 | TGCGCCAGCAGCTCCGACGGACAAAGGGGCACTGAAGCTTTCTTT | CASSSDGQRGTEAFF
once | TRBJ2-1 | - | TRBV9 | TGTGCCAGCACTCGGGGGAGTAGTGAGCAGTTCTTC | CASTRGSSEQFF
- | TRBJ2-7 | TRBD1 | TRBV27 | TGTGCCAGCAGTGACCGGGACAGCCCCTCCTACGAGCAGTACTTC | CASSDRDSPSYEQYF
- | TRBJ1-2 | - | TRBV6-5 | TGTGCCAGCCGTTTTGTGGGGGGCTATGGCTACACCTTC | CASRFVGGYGYTF
- | TRBJ2-1 | - | TRBV11-2 | TGTGCCAGCAGCTTAGCGGGACACCCGGCCTACAATGAGCAGTTCTTC | CASSLAGHPAYNEQFF
- | TRBJ2-1 | TRBD2 | TRBV9 | TGTGCCAGCAGCGGTCAACTAGCGTCTAATGAGCAGTTCTTC | CASSGQLASNEQFF
- | TRBJ2-1 | TRBD1 | TRBV24-1 | TGTGCCACCAGTGATCGCGGACAGGTATTCAACAATGAGCAGTTCTTC | CATSDRGQVFNNEQFF